A single sample gave rise to the 28 T cell receptor beta chains below, sequenced in a study of CD8 T cells in ankylosing spondylitis (dated 2017 in TCRdb). The library came from 5' RACE. This sample was sequenced with an Illumina HiSeq 2500. TCRdb handled the public reads itself, with Q25 trimming in fastp and clone calling in MiXCR, and kept productive beta chains. CDR3 protein duplicates are merged, each entry listing the most common genes and DNA. Here the sample has around 770,000 distinct CDR3 sequences; approximately 10% occur a single time. The ten biggest clones cover 0.45% to 0.6% of the sample. These TCRs are of unknown antigen specificity. The study at large found these results: Blood from ankylosing spondylitis patients appeared to be characterized by a TCR beta motif composed of roughly eight highly homologous amino acid variants.

Sequenced: blood, either unsorted or a sorted T cell fraction (not recorded which). These receptors came from a male donor with ankylosing spondylitis.

CDR3 bases: TGCGCCAGCAGCCAAGATGGCGCGGGTAATGAAAAACTGTTTTTT. Translated, it gives CASSQDGAGNEKLFF. This rearrangement joins TRBV4-1 to TRBJ1-4; no clear D gene. V gave up 0 bases and J gave up 4 bases, with 9 bases separating them. This CDR3 comprises 15 residues. Per the germline V gene, CDR1 is MGHRA and CDR2 is YSYEKL.

This clonotype was counted a few times. The chain carries TRBV12-3 or TRBV12-4 and TRBJ2-7; D might be TRBD2 (6 bases). V lost 5 bases and J lost 1, with 12 bases in between. The CDR3 has 14 amino acids. CDR3 DNA sequence: TGTGCCAGCAGTCTTCACGGGGGATCCTACGAGCAGTACTTC. Its translation is CASSLHGGSYEQYF.

This clonotype was seen a handful of times. The chain links TRBV6-2 or TRBV6-3 to TRBJ1-2; D unclear. The CDR3 runs to 16 residues. Deletions cut 4 bases from V and 2 bases from J, with 17 bases between. The germline V gene has CDR1 MNHEY and CDR2 SVGEGT. The CDR3 DNA reads TGTGCCAGCAGTTCCAATCTAGTCGGCTCAAACTATGGCTACACCTTC. Its translation: CASSSNLVGSNYGYTF.

J is TRBJ1-6 and V is TRBV10-3, with D possibly TRBD1 on 6 matching bases. Looked up from germline, CDR1 is ENHRY and CDR2 is SYGVKD. This CDR3 region has 15 residues. Trimming removed 2 bases at V and 7 bases at J, with 12 bases between. In nucleotides, the CDR3 is TGTGCCATCAGTGAGGTGGACAGCCTAAATTCACCCCTCCACTTT. Amino acids: CAISEVDSLNSPLHF.

This rearrangement joins TRBV20-1 to TRBJ2-3, with D perhaps given as TRBD1 or TRBD2 (10 bases each). Germline CDR1 is DFQATT and CDR2 is SNEGSKA (reference sequence). Trimming took off 8 bases at V and 14 bases at J, with 32 bases between the two ends. The CDR3 covers 15 residues. The CDR3 loop is CSIAGTGVAGGPPYF. The CDR3 nucleotides read TGCAGTATCGCCGGGACAGGGGTAGCGGGGGGCCCCCCGTATTTT.

Many counts were recorded for this clonotype. V usage is TRBV20-1 and J usage is TRBJ1-1; D ambiguous. Trimming removed 3 bases from V and 3 bases from J, with 8 bases in between. In germline, CDR1 is DFQATT, CDR2 SNEGSKA (reference sequence). The CDR3 runs 12 residues. DNA for the CDR3: TGCAGTGCTAGCACGGTTTACACTGAAGCTTTCTTT. Amino acids: CSASTVYTEAFF.

There are many counts of this clonotype. The gene calls are TRBV20-1 and TRBJ1-4; 7 bases fit TRBD1. Per the germline V gene, CDR1 is DFQATT and CDR2 is SNEGSKA (reference sequence). V dropped 4 bases and J dropped 7; count of bases not matched to a gene: 6. This CDR3 contains 13 residues. The CDR3 sequence: CSATQGRGEKLFF. DNA of the CDR3: TGCAGTGCTACACAGGGGCGAGGTGAAAAACTGTTTTTT.

The CDR3 nucleotides read TGCGCCAGCAGCCAAGATCCAGTCATGGGCGGCCTCGGAGCGTTCAGCTACACCTTC. Protein sequence: CASSQDPVMGGLGAFSYTF. The chain employs TRBV4-3 and TRBJ1-2; no reliable D call. The length of the CDR3 is 19 residues. Germline V lookup: CDR1 LGHNA, CDR2 YSLEER. The ends were cut back, 0 bases at V and 9 bases at J, with 29 bases in the middle.

The genes are TRBV7-3 and TRBJ2-3; D perhaps matches TRBD1 (6 bases). Trimming took 1 base from V and 0 from J, leaving 11 bases between them. Germline V lookup: CDR1 SGHTA, CDR2 FQGTGA. CDR3 length equals 16 residues. The CDR3 DNA is TGTGCCAGCAGCTTAATAGGGGGAACTAGCACAGATACGCAGTATTTT. This sequence encodes CASSLIGGTSTDTQYF. The full variable domain, in which reference TRBV7-3 and TRBJ2-3 provide the parts outside the CDR3, is GAGVSQTPSNKVTEKGKYVELRCDPISGHTALYWYRQSLGQGPEFLIYFQGTGAADDSGLPNDRFFAVRPEGSVSTLKIQRTERGDSAVYLCASSLIGGTSTDTQYFGPGTRLTVL.

This clonotype was found a few times. The gene calls are TRBV24-1 and TRBJ2-2; 11 bases match TRBD2. The trim removed 4 bases at V and 1 base at J, leaving 7 bases unmatched. Germline assignment: CDR1 KGHDR and CDR2 SFDVKD. This CDR3 region has 18 residues. The CDR3 loop is CATSDPGLAALNTGELFF. DNA of the CDR3: TGTGCCACCAGTGACCCGGGACTAGCGGCCTTGAACACCGGGGAGCTGTTTTTT.

This clonotype has a count of ten or more. The genes are TRBV29-1 and TRBJ2-7; 7 bases fit TRBD1. V gave up 5 bases and J gave up 1 base; unmatched junction bases: 8. Germline CDR1 reads SQVTM; CDR2 reads ANQGSEA. The CDR3 runs 14 residues. CDR3 DNA sequence: TGCAGCGTTTCCCGGACAGGTTCGTCCTACGAGCAGTACTTC. Its translation: CSVSRTGSSYEQYF.

This clonotype came up a few times. The V call is TRBV5-4, the J call TRBJ2-1; D remains unclear. The V end lost 2 bases, the J end lost 8 bases, and 11 bases lay between the germline ends. Germline V gene data show CDR1 as SGHNT and CDR2 as YYREEE (reference sequence). CDR3 length equals 13 residues. This CDR3 reads CASSFDERDEQFF. CDR3 DNA: TGTGCCAGCAGCTTTGACGAACGGGATGAGCAGTTCTTC.

The V and J genes are TRBV7-3 and TRBJ2-5; maybe TRBD1 (6 bases). Germline values: CDR1 SGHTA, CDR2 FQGTGA. CDR3 size: 13 residues. Trimming pared 5 bases from V and 4 bases from J, leaving 11 bases between. In DNA, the CDR3 is TGTGCCAGCAGCCGTTCACAGGGAGAGACCCAGTACTTC. This codes for CASSRSQGETQYF.

This sequence joins TRBV5-1 and TRBJ1-1; D is unclear. Trimming removed 2 bases at V and 2 bases at J, with 16 bases between. This CDR3 contains 16 residues. Germline V lookup: CDR1 SGHRS, CDR2 YFSETQ. As DNA, the CDR3 is TGCGCCAGCAGCTTTAGTCCCCTCGGGGAAAACACTGAAGCTTTCTTT. It codes for CASSFSPLGENTEAFF.

This clonotype was detected many times. The chain carries TRBV12-3 or TRBV12-4 and TRBJ2-2; D is undetermined. V lost 4 bases and J 2 bases, leaving 2 bases between the germline ends. This CDR3 is built from 12 residues. In DNA form, the CDR3 reads TGTGCCAGCAGTTACAACACCGGGGAGCTGTTTTTT. This sequence encodes CASSYNTGELFF.

The genes are TRBV5-5 and TRBJ2-2; D gene unclear. The CDR3 is made up of 15 amino acids. Germline values: CDR1 SGHKS, CDR2 YYEKEE (reference sequence). The V gene lost 4 bases and the J gene lost 4 bases, with 14 bases spanning the gap. The CDR3 region is CASSPDGLVTGELFF. CDR3 in DNA: TGTGCCAGCAGCCCGGACGGCCTCGTCACCGGGGAGCTGTTTTTT.

This clonotype was seen only a few times. This chain joins TRBV25-1 and TRBJ2-2; D gene unclear. Trimming took 1 base from V and 3 from J, leaving 3 bases between them. Germline V gene sequence: CDR1 MGHDK, CDR2 SYGVNS. The CDR3 covers 13 residues. CDR3: CASSESYTGELFF. In DNA, the CDR3 is TGTGCCAGCAGTGAATCCTACACCGGGGAGCTGTTTTTT.

The J gene is TRBJ1-6, the V gene TRBV30; unclear D gene. V lost 0 bases and J lost 9, with 12 bases in between. The CDR3 length is 14 residues. Germline-derived CDR1 and CDR2 are GTSNPN and SVGIG (reference sequence). CDR3: CAWSVRLAGSPLHF. As DNA, the CDR3 is TGTGCCTGGAGTGTGCGACTCGCCGGTTCACCCCTCCACTTT.

The sample holds a few counts of this clonotype. As DNA, the CDR3 is TGTGCCAGCAGTATCTCTGGACTAGCGTGGGTAGATACGCAGTATTTT. Amino acids: CASSISGLAWVDTQYF. The chain combines TRBV12-3 or TRBV12-4 with TRBJ2-3, with 9 positions matching TRBD2. Trimming cost V 5 bases and J 5 bases; bases outside gene matches: 11. The CDR3 runs 16 residues.

This clonotype has a handful of counts. The J gene is TRBJ2-1, the V gene TRBV20-1, with TRBD1 matching over 8 bases. Germline trimming cut 3 bases from V and 10 bases from J; bases unmatched to any gene: 11. The germline gives CDR1 DFQATT, CDR2 SNEGSKA (reference sequence). CDR3 length equals 14 residues. Here the CDR3 reads CSARGNFQGAEQFF. CDR3 nucleotides: TGCAGTGCTAGGGGAAACTTCCAGGGGGCCGAGCAGTTCTTC.

There are a few counts of this clonotype. This rearrangement joins TRBV15 to TRBJ2-1, with a tentative D call TRBD2 (5 bases). CDR1 and CDR2 (germline): LNHNV, YYDKDF (reference sequence). This CDR3 comprises 12 residues. V lost 8 bases to trimming and J lost 4 bases, with 9 bases between them. The chain's CDR3 is CATAPGYNEQFF. CDR3 coding DNA: TGTGCCACCGCCCCGGGATACAATGAGCAGTTCTTC.

The chain uses TRBV27 and TRBJ2-4; 8 bases match TRBD1. The CDR3 extends over 13 amino acids. The junction had 3 bases not matched to a gene; V was cut back by 6 bases and J by 5 bases. Germline loops: CDR1 MNHEY, CDR2 SMNVEV (reference sequence). CDR3 bases: TGTGCCAGCAGATTGACAGGGGAAAACATTCAGTACTTC. Translating it yields CASRLTGENIQYF.

The rearrangement joins TRBV7-8 to TRBJ2-1; D is ambiguous. CDR1 is SGHVS and CDR2 is FQNEAQ in the germline V gene. This CDR3 is built from 13 residues. The germline V and J ends were trimmed by 1 base and 7 bases, with 8 bases remaining between them. CDR3 sequence (DNA): TGTGCCAGCAGCTTAGGGGCGAGGAATGAGCAGTTCTTC. As protein: CASSLGARNEQFF.

The rearrangement joins TRBV7-9 to TRBJ2-7, with D unresolved. V lost 4 bases and J lost 6, with 10 bases in between. This CDR3 has 12 amino acids. Germline loops: CDR1 SEHNR, CDR2 FQNEAQ (reference sequence). The chain's CDR3 is CASSSFSPEQYF. CDR3 nucleotide sequence: TGTGCCAGCAGCTCGTTCAGCCCCGAGCAGTACTTC.

This clonotype was counted many times. This rearrangement joins TRBV5-1 to TRBJ2-1; TRBD2 might be the D (5 bases). Germline V gives CDR1 SGHRS, CDR2 YFSETQ. The CDR3 contains 12 residues. V lost 5 bases, J lost 11 bases, and 14 bases lay in between. DNA of the CDR3: TGCGCCAGCAGTCAGAGGAGCGGTCAGCAGTTCTTC. Translated, it gives CASSQRSGQQFF.

This clonotype was seen more than once but under ten times. J is TRBJ2-7 and V is TRBV20-1; D perhaps matches TRBD2 (6 bases). The CDR3 runs 13 residues. V shed 6 bases and J shed 4 bases, with 16 bases lying between them. Germline V lookup: CDR1 DFQATT, CDR2 SNEGSKA (reference sequence). CDR3 protein: CSANKGRGYEQYF. In DNA, the CDR3 is TGCAGTGCAAACAAAGGTCGGGGGTACGAGCAGTACTTC.

This clonotype was detected only a few times. This chain joins TRBV6-6 and TRBJ2-3, with 7 bases that match TRBD2. The CDR3 contains 11 residues. The junction had 3 bases not matched to a gene; V was cut back by 7 bases and J by 8 bases. Per germline, CDR1 MNHNY and CDR2 SVGAGI (reference sequence). CDR3: CASNRGGTQYF. The DNA for the CDR3 is TGTGCCAGCAACCGCGGGGGTACGCAGTATTTT.

On this clonotype: A much larger clone differs from this one at a single base, so this may be a read error. The genes are TRBV7-6 and TRBJ2-3, with TRBD2 matching 10 bases. Germline V gene sequence: CDR1 SGHVS, CDR2 FNYEAQ. There are 16 residues in the CDR3. The CDR3 reads CASSLFSGGSTDMQYF. DNA of the CDR3: TGTGCCAGCAGCCTCTTTAGCGGGGGGAGCACAGATATGCAGTATTTT.